Listed here are 30 T cell receptor beta chains from one sample, sequenced in a study of early T cells in non-severe SARS-CoV-2 infection (TCRdb year 2021). The library was obtained by 5' RACE. TCRdb records NextSeq 500 as the sequencer. Using fastp trimming at Q25 and MiXCR clonotype assembly, TCRdb reanalyzed the public sequencing data and kept in-frame beta chains. Rows are unified per CDR3 protein, each entry keeping the most common DNA and genes. The sample records about 110,000 distinct CDR3 sequences, 12% of which are singletons. Approximately 3.1% of the sample is taken by the ten largest. The sequenced sample was whole blood. These TCRs come from an adult who was a healthcare worker with PCR-confirmed SARS-CoV-2 infection or an uninfected control (not recorded which).

The rearrangement joins TRBV20-1 to TRBJ1-6, with 10 bases that match TRBD1. Germline values: CDR1 DFQATT, CDR2 SNEGSKA (reference sequence). V shed 3 bases and J 7 bases; nucleotides not matched to a gene: 9. This CDR3 has 16 residues. In nucleotides, the CDR3 is TGCAGTGCTAGCCTCATGACAGGGGGCAAGAATTCACCCCTCCACTTT. Translation gives CSASLMTGGKNSPLHF.

V gene TRBV28 combines with J gene TRBJ1-1; D ambiguous. This CDR3 has 13 amino acids. The V gene's germline CDR1 is MDHEN and CDR2 SYDVKM. With 0 bases removed from V and 1 base from J, the gap between germline ends came to 3 bases. CDR3 in amino acids: CASSLWSNTEAFF. The CDR3 nucleotides are TGTGCCAGCAGTTTATGGTCGAACACTGAAGCTTTCTTT.

This clonotype was observed a few times. The V gene is TRBV10-1, the J gene TRBJ2-7; 7 bases map to TRBD1. Germline lookup yields CDR1 WNHNN and CDR2 SYGVQD (reference sequence). CDR3 size: 12 residues. The V gene end was trimmed by 6 bases and the J gene end by 9 bases; junction bases not matched to a gene: 8. The CDR3 nucleotides are TGCGCCAGCAGGGGGACAGACCTTCGGCAGTACTTC. This gives the protein CASRGTDLRQYF.

This clonotype has ten or more counts. The V gene is TRBV28, the J gene TRBJ1-1; D unclear. The germline V gene has CDR1 MDHEN and CDR2 SYDVKM. Trimming left V 8 bases short and J 4 bases short, with 11 bases between. The length of the CDR3 is 12 residues. In nucleotides, the CDR3 is TGTGCCAGCCTCTTAAAAGCCACTGAAGCTTTCTTT. Its protein is CASLLKATEAFF. The variable domain in full, completed from reference TRBV28 and TRBJ1-1, reads DVKVTQSSRYLVKRTGEKVFLECVQDMDHENMFWYRQDPGLGLRLIYFSYDVKMKEKGDIPEGYSVSREKKERFSLILESASTNQTSMYLCASLLKATEAFFGQGTRLTVV.

J is TRBJ1-6 and V is TRBV11-2; unclear D gene. Germline V gene data show CDR1 as SGHAT and CDR2 as FQNNGV. V was clipped by 5 bases and J by 10 bases, with 15 bases between them. This CDR3 comprises 14 residues. CDR3 nucleotide sequence: TGTGCCAGCAGCCAAGGACCCCAAGGGTCACCCCTCCACTTT. It yields the protein CASSQGPQGSPLHF.

The chain is built from TRBV2 and TRBJ1-1; D not resolved. Germline assignment: CDR1 SNHLY and CDR2 FYNNEI. The CDR3 consists of 13 residues. The V gene lost 6 bases and the J gene lost 1 base, with 9 bases spanning the gap. As DNA, the CDR3 is TGTGCCAGCAGAAACGAAAAGAACACTGAAGCTTTCTTT. Protein sequence: CASRNEKNTEAFF.

This clonotype showed up many times. The gene calls are TRBV5-1 and TRBJ2-3; 7 bases agree with TRBD2. V lost 4 bases to trimming and J lost 1 base; unmatched junction nucleotides: 6. The CDR3 consists of 15 residues. The germline V gene has CDR1 SGHRS and CDR2 YFSETQ. The CDR3 coding sequence is TGCGCCAGCAGCAGAGCGGGGAGGGGCACAGATACGCAGTATTTT. Amino acids: CASSRAGRGTDTQYF.

This clonotype has more than one count but fewer than ten. The chain couples TRBV5-1 to TRBJ2-5; D not certain. The CDR3 extends over 15 amino acids. Germline V CDR1 and CDR2: SGHRS, YFSETQ. V was cut by 2 bases and J by 2 bases, with 13 bases left in between. CDR3 residues: CASSFLGAVQETQYF. In nucleotides, the CDR3 is TGCGCCAGCAGCTTCCTAGGCGCCGTTCAAGAGACCCAGTACTTC.

This clonotype showed up many times. J is TRBJ1-5 and V is TRBV12-3 or TRBV12-4; 8 positions agree with TRBD1. The CDR3 is made up of 16 amino acids. After removal of 3 bases from V and 5 bases from J, the junction contained 9 bases not matched to a gene. CDR3 amino acids: CASSFGRGLVDQPQHF. In nucleotides, the CDR3 is TGTGCCAGCAGTTTTGGCAGGGGGCTTGTAGATCAGCCCCAGCATTTT.

At least ten counts were recorded for this clonotype. The genes are TRBV6-1 and TRBJ2-1; D is unclear. The V gene's germline CDR1 is MNHNS and CDR2 SASEGT. This CDR3 spans 13 amino acids. V lost 5 bases to trimming and J lost 6 bases, with 11 bases between them. The chain's CDR3 is CASSHGIFNEQFF. DNA for the CDR3: TGTGCCAGCAGTCATGGGATATTCAATGAGCAGTTCTTC.

This clonotype was observed a handful of times. Because the CDR3 is missing its conserved closing phenylalanine or tryptophan, this is likely a read error. It is unclear where the CDR3 begins or ends on the DNA, so no DNA is shown, and the CDR3 is as TCRdb lists it. V and J are TRBV3-1 and TRBJ1-4. Germline loops: CDR1 LGHDT, CDR2 YNNKEL (reference sequence). The CDR3 is 9 amino acids long, termini counted. The CDR3: CASSFWTVL.

The chain is built from TRBV27 and TRBJ1-6; D unresolved. Trimming took off 3 bases at V and 9 bases at J, with 9 bases between the two ends. The CDR3 has 13 residues. Per germline, CDR1 MNHEY and CDR2 SMNVEV (reference sequence). CDR3 in amino acids: CASSFSVASPLHF. The CDR3 DNA follows: TGTGCCAGCAGTTTCTCGGTCGCTTCACCCCTCCACTTT.

The rearrangement joins TRBV7-6 to TRBJ1-6, with D possibly being TRBD1 (5 bases). Germline V gene sequence: CDR1 SGHVS, CDR2 FNYEAQ. CDR3 length: 15 amino acids. Trimming pared 5 bases from V and 6 bases from J, leaving 14 bases between. Here the CDR3 reads CASSLREGANSPLHF. In DNA, the CDR3 is TGTGCCAGCAGCCTCCGGGAAGGGGCTAATTCACCCCTCCACTTT.

This clonotype was observed a handful of times. This chain links TRBV18 with TRBJ1-1, with D possibly TRBD1 on 5 matching bases. CDR1 is KGHSH, CDR2 LQKENI, per germline. V was trimmed by 3 bases and J by 3 bases, leaving 14 bases between them. This CDR3 is built from 15 residues. Here the CDR3 DNA reads TGTGCCAGCTCACCTAGAGCAGGGCGGGACACTGAAGCTTTCTTT. This translates into CASSPRAGRDTEAFF.

The chain joins TRBV6-1 to TRBJ2-1, with 10 bases lining up with TRBD2. This CDR3 is 11 amino acids long. CDR1 is MNHNS and CDR2 is SASEGT in the germline V gene. Trimming removed 10 bases from V and 14 bases from J; junction bases left unmatched: 8. CDR3 in DNA: TGTGCCACCACTAGCGGGATAGAAAAGTTCTTC. This translates into CATTSGIEKFF.

This clonotype has a count of ten or more. The rearrangement uses TRBV7-2 and TRBJ2-7, with D possibly matching TRBD2 (5 bases). V was shortened by 5 bases and J by 1 base, with 9 bases between the two germline ends. CDR1 is SGHTA and CDR2 is FQGNSA in the germline V gene. This CDR3 spans 13 amino acids. In DNA form, the CDR3 reads TGTGCCAGCAGCCATCGGAGGTCCTACGAGCAGTACTTC. Residues: CASSHRRSYEQYF.

This clonotype was seen repeatedly, ten times or more. The V gene is TRBV27, the J gene TRBJ1-5, with TRBD1 matching over 10 bases. With 7 bases clipped from V and 7 bases from J, the junction kept 16 bases outside the gene matches. CDR3 length: 17 amino acids. The germline CDR1 and CDR2 sequences are MNHEY and SMNVEV (reference sequence). For the CDR3, the DNA is TGTGCCAGCACCTTAAAGGGGACAGGGGTCCTTAGCCAGCCCCAGCATTTT. Its protein is CASTLKGTGVLSQPQHF.

This clonotype was seen at least ten times. The rearrangement joins TRBV28 to TRBJ1-3; maybe TRBD1 (6 bases). Trimming left V 7 bases short and J 3 bases short, with 13 bases between. CDR1 MDHEN and CDR2 SYDVKM come from the germline V gene. The length of the CDR3 is 14 residues. The CDR3 DNA follows: TGTGCCAGCACCGGCGAGGGGGTTGGAAACACCATATATTTT. Translating gives CASTGEGVGNTIYF.

The chain uses TRBV11-2 and TRBJ1-2, with D maybe TRBD1 (5 bases). This CDR3 is built from 13 residues. Germline CDR1 is SGHAT and CDR2 is FQNNGV. Trimming left V 3 bases short and J 7 bases short, with 12 bases between. CDR3 sequence: CASSFRDFRGYTF. CDR3 nucleotides: TGTGCCAGCAGCTTCCGGGACTTCCGTGGCTACACCTTC. Together with reference TRBV11-2 and TRBJ1-2, the CDR3 gives the full variable domain: EAGVAQSPRYKIIEKRQSVAFWCNPISGHATLYWYQQILGQGPKLLIQFQNNGVVDDSQLPKDRFSAERLKGVDSTLKIQPAKLEDSAVYLCASSFRDFRGYTFGSGTRLTVV.

This clonotype turned up a few times. The chain employs TRBV6-2 or TRBV6-3 and TRBJ1-1; possible D gene TRBD1, 5 bases. V was cut by 2 bases and J by 5 bases, with 9 bases left in between. Germline values: CDR1 MNHEY, CDR2 SVGEGT. The CDR3 runs to 13 residues. The CDR3 is CASSYEGWTEAFF. Here the CDR3 DNA reads TGTGCCAGCAGTTACGAGGGGTGGACTGAAGCTTTCTTT.

This clonotype was observed at least ten times. The gene calls are TRBV2 and TRBJ2-5, with D hard to call. From germline, CDR1 is SNHLY and CDR2 FYNNEI. The CDR3 spans 12 residues. V dropped 3 bases and J dropped 2 bases, with 4 bases sitting between them. The CDR3 protein is CASSDLQETQYF. The CDR3 DNA sequence: TGTGCCAGCAGTGATCTTCAAGAGACCCAGTACTTC.

The rearrangement links TRBV29-1 to TRBJ2-3, with D perhaps matching TRBD1 or TRBD2 (5 bases each). Germline CDR1 SQVTM, CDR2 ANQGSEA. The CDR3 runs 15 residues. V shed 4 bases and J shed 0 bases, with 14 bases lying between them. DNA for the CDR3: TGCAGCGTTGCGGGACCCCCCGTCAGCACAGATACGCAGTATTTT. This sequence encodes CSVAGPPVSTDTQYF.

The chain couples TRBV29-1 to TRBJ1-4; 8 nucleotides match TRBD1. Germline values: CDR1 SQVTM, CDR2 ANQGSEA. CDR3 length: 15 residues. V shed 7 bases, J shed 0 bases, and the junction held 7 bases outside the gene matches. The CDR3 nucleotides read TGCAGCGCTAGCGACAGGGGCGCAACTAATGAAAAACTGTTTTTT. It codes for CSASDRGATNEKLFF.

This clonotype was seen once. This chain uses TRBV5-6 with TRBJ2-5; no reliable D call. Germline CDR1 reads SGHDT; CDR2 reads YYEEEE. The CDR3 has 12 residues. V lost 0 bases to trimming and J lost 3 bases, with 3 bases between them. The CDR3 DNA is TGTGCCAGCAGCTTGGCCGAAGAGACCCAGTACTTC. This encodes CASSLAEETQYF.

This clonotype was counted only a few times. The DNA for the CDR3 is TGTGCCAGCAGCTCTGGACACGGATATAATTCACCCCTCCACTTT. It specifies CASSSGHGYNSPLHF. The gene calls are TRBV6-1 and TRBJ1-6, with D possibly being TRBD1 (5 bases). The germline V gene encodes CDR1 MNHNS and CDR2 SASEGT. The CDR3 consists of 15 residues. V dropped 6 bases and J dropped 4 bases, with 13 bases sitting between them.

V gene TRBV11-2 combines with J gene TRBJ2-1; D not certain. Germline V gene lookup returns CDR1 SGHAT and CDR2 FQNNGV. This CDR3 is 15 amino acids long. V was shortened by 6 bases and J by 0 bases, with 12 bases between the two germline ends. CDR3 bases: TGTGCCAGCAGAACGGTAAAGAGCTCCTACAATGAGCAGTTCTTC. This codes for CASRTVKSSYNEQFF.

This clonotype has ten or more counts. The chain couples TRBV7-8 to TRBJ1-5; no firm D call. Germline values: CDR1 SGHVS, CDR2 FQNEAQ. V was shortened by 4 bases and J by 2 bases, with 18 bases between the two germline ends. The length of the CDR3 is 17 residues. CDR3 amino acids: CASSSYTSLWGNQPQHF. CDR3 DNA sequence: TGTGCCAGCAGCTCCTATACTAGCCTTTGGGGCAATCAGCCCCAGCATTTT. The variable domain in full, completed from reference TRBV7-8 and TRBJ1-5, reads GAGVSQSPRYKVAKRGQDVALRCDPISGHVSLFWYQQALGQGPEFLTYFQNEAQLDKSGLPSDRFFAERPEGSVSTLKIQRTQQEDSAVYLCASSSYTSLWGNQPQHFGDGTRLSIL.

The rearrangement uses TRBV12-3 or TRBV12-4 and TRBJ1-6; no definite D call. V was shortened by 3 bases and J by 6 bases, with 12 bases between the two germline ends. The CDR3 is made up of 15 amino acids. The CDR3 spells CASSFGNRSNSPLHF. In DNA, the CDR3 is TGTGCCAGCAGTTTTGGAAACCGAAGTAATTCACCCCTCCACTTT.

The chain couples TRBV27 to TRBJ1-1; D remains ambiguous. Trimming took off 7 bases at V and 0 bases at J, with 15 bases between the two ends. Germline assignment: CDR1 MNHEY and CDR2 SMNVEV (reference sequence). This CDR3 contains 15 residues. In DNA, the CDR3 is TGTGCCAGCAAACGGTCTTCGGGAATGAACACTGAAGCTTTCTTT. The encoded protein is CASKRSSGMNTEAFF.

This clonotype was found once. This chain connects TRBV29-1 to TRBJ2-7, with 12 bases identical to TRBD1. V was pared by 2 bases and J by 7 bases, with 6 bases of the junction left unmatched. The CDR3 contains 14 residues. Germline values: CDR1 SQVTM, CDR2 ANQGSEA. CDR3 in DNA: TGCAGCGTTGAACGGGACAGGGGGCCGAGAGAGCAGTACTTC. It codes for CSVERDRGPREQYF.